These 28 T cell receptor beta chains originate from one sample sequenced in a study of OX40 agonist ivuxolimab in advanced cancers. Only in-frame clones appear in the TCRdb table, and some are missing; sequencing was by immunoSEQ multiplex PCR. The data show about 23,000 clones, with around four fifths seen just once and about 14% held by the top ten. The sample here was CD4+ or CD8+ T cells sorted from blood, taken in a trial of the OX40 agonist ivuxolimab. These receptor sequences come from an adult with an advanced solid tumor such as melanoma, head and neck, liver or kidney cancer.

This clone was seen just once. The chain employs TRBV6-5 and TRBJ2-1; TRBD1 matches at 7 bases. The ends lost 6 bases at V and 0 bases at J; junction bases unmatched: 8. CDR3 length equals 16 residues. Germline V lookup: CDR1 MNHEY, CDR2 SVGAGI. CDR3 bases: TGTGCCAGCAGCTACGGGACAGCGAGCTCCTACAATGAGCAGTTCTTC. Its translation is CASSYGTASSYNEQFF.

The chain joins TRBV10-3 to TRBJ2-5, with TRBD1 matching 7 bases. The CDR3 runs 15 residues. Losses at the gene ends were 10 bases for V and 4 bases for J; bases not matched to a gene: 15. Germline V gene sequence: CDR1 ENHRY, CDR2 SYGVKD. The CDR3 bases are TGTGCCAGCAGCACGGGACAGTCGAGGGGAGAGACCCAGTACTTC. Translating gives CASSTGQSRGETQYF.

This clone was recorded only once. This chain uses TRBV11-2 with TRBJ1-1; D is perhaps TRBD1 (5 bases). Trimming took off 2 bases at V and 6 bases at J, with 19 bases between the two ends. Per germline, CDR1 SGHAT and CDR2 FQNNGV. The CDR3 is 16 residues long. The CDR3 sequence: CASSLKFHPGGAEAFF. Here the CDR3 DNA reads TGTGCCAGCAGCTTAAAATTCCACCCGGGGGGAGCTGAAGCTTTCTTT.

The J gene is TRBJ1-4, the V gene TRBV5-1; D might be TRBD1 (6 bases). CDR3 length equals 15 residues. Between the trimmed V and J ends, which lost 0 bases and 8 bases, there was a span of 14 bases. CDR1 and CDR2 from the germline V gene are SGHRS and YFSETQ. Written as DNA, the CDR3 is TGCGCCAGCAGCTTGGAGCCGGACAGTAAAGAAAAACTGTTTTTT. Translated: CASSLEPDSKEKLFF.

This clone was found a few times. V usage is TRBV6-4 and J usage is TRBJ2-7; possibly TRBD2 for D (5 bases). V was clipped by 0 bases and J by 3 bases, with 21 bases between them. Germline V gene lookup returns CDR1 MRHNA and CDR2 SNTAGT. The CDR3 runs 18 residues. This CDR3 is CASSDSIGCGEQFYEQYF. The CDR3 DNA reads TGTGCCAGCAGTGACTCGATAGGATGTGGGGAGCAATTCTACGAGCAGTACTTC.

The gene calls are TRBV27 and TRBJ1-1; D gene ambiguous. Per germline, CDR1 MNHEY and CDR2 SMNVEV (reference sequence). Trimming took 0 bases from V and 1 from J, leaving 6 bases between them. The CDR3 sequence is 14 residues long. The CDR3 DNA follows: TGTGCCAGCAGTTTATCGCTGGGGAACACTGAAGCTTTCTTT. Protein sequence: CASSLSLGNTEAFF.

CDR3 coding DNA: TGTGCCAGCAGTCTAAGGACTAGGTTCACAGATACGCAGTATTTT. This translates into CASSLRTRFTDTQYF. The V gene is TRBV27, the J gene TRBJ2-3, with 7 bases that match TRBD2. The trim removed 5 bases at V and 2 bases at J, leaving 7 bases unmatched. In germline, CDR1 is MNHEY, CDR2 SMNVEV (reference sequence). The CDR3 contains 15 residues.

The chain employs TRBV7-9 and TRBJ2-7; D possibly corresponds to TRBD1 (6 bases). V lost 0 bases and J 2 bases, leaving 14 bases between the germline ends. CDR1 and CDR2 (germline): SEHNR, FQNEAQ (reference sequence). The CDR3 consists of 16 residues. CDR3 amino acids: CASSLAGAERTYEQYF. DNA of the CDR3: TGTGCCAGCAGCTTAGCGGGGGCAGAGCGAACCTACGAGCAGTACTTC.

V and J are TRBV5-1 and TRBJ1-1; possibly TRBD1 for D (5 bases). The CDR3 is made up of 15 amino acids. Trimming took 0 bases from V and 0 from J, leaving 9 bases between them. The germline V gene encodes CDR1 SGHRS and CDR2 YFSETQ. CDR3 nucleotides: TGCGCCAGCAGCTTGGAAAGGGGCATGAACACTGAAGCTTTCTTT. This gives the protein CASSLERGMNTEAFF.

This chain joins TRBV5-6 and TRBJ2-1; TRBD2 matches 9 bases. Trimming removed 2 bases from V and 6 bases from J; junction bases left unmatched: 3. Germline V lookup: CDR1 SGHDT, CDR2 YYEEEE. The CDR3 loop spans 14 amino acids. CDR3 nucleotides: TGTGCCAGCAGCTTCGGGACTAGCATCAATGAGCAGTTCTTC. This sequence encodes CASSFGTSINEQFF.

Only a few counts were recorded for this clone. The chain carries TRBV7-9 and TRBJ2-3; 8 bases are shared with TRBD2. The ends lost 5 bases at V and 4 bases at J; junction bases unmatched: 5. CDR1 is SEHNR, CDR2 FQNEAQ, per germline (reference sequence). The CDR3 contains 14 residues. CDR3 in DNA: TGTGCCAGCAGCGCCCGGGGGGGTCCAGATACGCAGTATTTT. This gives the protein CASSARGGPDTQYF.

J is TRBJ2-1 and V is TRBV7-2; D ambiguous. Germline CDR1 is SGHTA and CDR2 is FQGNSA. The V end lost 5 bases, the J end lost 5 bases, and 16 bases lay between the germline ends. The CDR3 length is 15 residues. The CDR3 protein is CASSPQFSKHNEQFF. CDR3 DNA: TGTGCCAGCAGCCCCCAATTTAGCAAACACAATGAGCAGTTCTTC.

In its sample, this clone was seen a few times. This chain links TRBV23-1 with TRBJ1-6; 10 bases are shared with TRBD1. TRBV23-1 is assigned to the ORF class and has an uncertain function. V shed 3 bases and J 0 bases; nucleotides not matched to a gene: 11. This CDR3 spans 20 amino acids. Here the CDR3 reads CASSHRPDRGHSSYNSPLHF. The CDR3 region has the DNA TGCGCCAGCAGTCATCGACCCGACAGGGGGCACAGCTCCTATAATTCACCCCTCCACTTT.

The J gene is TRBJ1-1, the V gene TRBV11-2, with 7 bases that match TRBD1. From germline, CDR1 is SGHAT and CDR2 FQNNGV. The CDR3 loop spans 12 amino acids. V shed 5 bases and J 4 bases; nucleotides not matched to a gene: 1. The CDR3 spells CASSRTGTEAFF. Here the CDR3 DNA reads TGTGCCAGCAGCCGGACAGGCACTGAAGCTTTCTTT.

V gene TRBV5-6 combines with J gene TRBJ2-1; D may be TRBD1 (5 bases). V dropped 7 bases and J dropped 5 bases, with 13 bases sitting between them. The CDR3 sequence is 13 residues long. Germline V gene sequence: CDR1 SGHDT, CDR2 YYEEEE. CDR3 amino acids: CASGAFFNNEQFF. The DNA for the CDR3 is TGTGCCAGCGGGGCCTTTTTCAACAATGAGCAGTTCTTC.

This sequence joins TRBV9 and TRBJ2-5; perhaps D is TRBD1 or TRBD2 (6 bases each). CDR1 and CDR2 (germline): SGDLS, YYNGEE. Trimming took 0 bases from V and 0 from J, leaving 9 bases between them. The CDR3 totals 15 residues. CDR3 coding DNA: TGTGCCAGCAGCGTAGCGGGGGCCCACCAAGAGACCCAGTACTTC. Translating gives CASSVAGAHQETQYF.

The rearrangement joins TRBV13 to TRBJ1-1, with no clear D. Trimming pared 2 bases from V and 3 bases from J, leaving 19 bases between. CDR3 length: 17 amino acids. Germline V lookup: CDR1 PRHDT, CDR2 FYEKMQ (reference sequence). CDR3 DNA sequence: TGTGCCAGCAGCTTATCCGCTTCCGGCTGGTCCTACACTGAAGCTTTCTTT. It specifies CASSLSASGWSYTEAFF.

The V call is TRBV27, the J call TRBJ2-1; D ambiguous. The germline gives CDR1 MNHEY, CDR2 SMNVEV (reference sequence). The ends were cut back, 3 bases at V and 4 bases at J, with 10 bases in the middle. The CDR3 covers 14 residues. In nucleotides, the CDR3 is TGTGCCAGCAGTTTGGGTTCTGGATACAATGAGCAGTTCTTC. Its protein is CASSLGSGYNEQFF.

The CDR3 DNA is TGCGCCAGCAGCTTGGGGACAGGGTTTAGAGGAAACACTGAAGCTTTCTTT. It translates to CASSLGTGFRGNTEAFF. V gene TRBV5-1 combines with J gene TRBJ1-1; 8 bases match TRBD1. J was trimmed by 2 bases and V by 0 bases; bases with no gene match: 9. Germline V gene data show CDR1 as SGHRS and CDR2 as YFSETQ. The CDR3 has 17 residues.

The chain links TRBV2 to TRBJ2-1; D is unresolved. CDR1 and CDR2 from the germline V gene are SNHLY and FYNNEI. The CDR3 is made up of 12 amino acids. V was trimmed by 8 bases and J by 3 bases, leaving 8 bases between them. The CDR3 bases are TGTGCCAGCCGCGACCGCTACAATGAGCAGTTCTTC. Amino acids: CASRDRYNEQFF.

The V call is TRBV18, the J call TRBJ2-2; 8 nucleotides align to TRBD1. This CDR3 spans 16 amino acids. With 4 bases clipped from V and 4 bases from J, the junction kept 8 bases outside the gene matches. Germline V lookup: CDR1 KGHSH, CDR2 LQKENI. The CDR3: CASSLGTGGITGELFF. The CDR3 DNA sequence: TGTGCCAGCTCACTCGGGACAGGCGGAATCACCGGGGAGCTGTTTTTT.

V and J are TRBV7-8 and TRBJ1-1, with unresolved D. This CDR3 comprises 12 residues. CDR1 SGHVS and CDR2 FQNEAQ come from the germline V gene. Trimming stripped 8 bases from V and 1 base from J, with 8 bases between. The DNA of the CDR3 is TGTGCCAGCGCAACAGCGAACACTGAAGCTTTCTTT. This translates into CASATANTEAFF. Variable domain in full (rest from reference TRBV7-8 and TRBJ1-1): GAGVSQSPRYKVAKRGQDVALRCDPISGHVSLFWYQQALGQGPEFLTYFQNEAQLDKSGLPSDRFFAERPEGSVSTLKIQRTQQEDSAVYLCASATANTEAFFGQGTRLTVV.

CDR3 residues: CASSLMGRMGNQPQHF. The CDR3 DNA is TGTGCCAGCAGCTTAATGGGACGTATGGGCAATCAGCCCCAGCATTTT. The genes are TRBV7-9 and TRBJ1-5; TRBD1 might be the D (5 bases). The CDR3 sequence is 16 residues long. Germline V gene lookup returns CDR1 SEHNR and CDR2 FQNEAQ (reference sequence). Trimming left V 2 bases short and J 2 bases short, with 13 bases between.

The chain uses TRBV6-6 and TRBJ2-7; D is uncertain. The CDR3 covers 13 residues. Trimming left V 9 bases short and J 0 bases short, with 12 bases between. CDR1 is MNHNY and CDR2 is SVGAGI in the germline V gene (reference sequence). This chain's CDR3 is CASKTRLSYEQYF. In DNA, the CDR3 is TGTGCCAGTAAAACACGCCTCTCCTACGAGCAGTACTTC.

In DNA, the CDR3 is TGCGCCAGCAGCCAAATGCCGGGTCCGGGGGAGCAGTACTTC. This translates into CASSQMPGPGEQYF. J is TRBJ2-7 and V is TRBV4-1; a possible D gene is TRBD2 (5 bases). Trimming left V 2 bases short and J 7 bases short, with 15 bases between. Germline lookup yields CDR1 MGHRA and CDR2 YSYEKL. This CDR3 is 14 amino acids long.

CDR3 bases: TGTGCCAGCAGTTTATTTCTGGGGGGATCAGCTGGGGCCAACGTCCTGACTTTC. Its translation is CASSLFLGGSAGANVLTF. The genes are TRBV27 and TRBJ2-6; perhaps TRBD2 as D (6 bases). V dropped 1 base and J dropped 2 bases, with 15 bases sitting between them. The CDR3 has 18 residues. The germline gives CDR1 MNHEY, CDR2 SMNVEV (reference sequence). The whole variable domain, filled in from reference TRBV27 and TRBJ2-6, reads EAQVTQNPRYLITVTGKKLTVTCSQNMNHEYMSWYRQDPGLGLRQIYYSMNVEVTDKGDVPEGYKVSRKEKRNFPLILESPSPNQTSLYFCASSLFLGGSAGANVLTFGAGSRLTVL.

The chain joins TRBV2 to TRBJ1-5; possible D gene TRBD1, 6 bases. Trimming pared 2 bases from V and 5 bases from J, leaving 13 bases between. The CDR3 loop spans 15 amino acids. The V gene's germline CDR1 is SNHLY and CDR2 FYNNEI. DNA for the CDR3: TGTGCCAGCAGTGAACAGGCCAGGGGCCATCAGCCCCAGCATTTT. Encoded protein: CASSEQARGHQPQHF.

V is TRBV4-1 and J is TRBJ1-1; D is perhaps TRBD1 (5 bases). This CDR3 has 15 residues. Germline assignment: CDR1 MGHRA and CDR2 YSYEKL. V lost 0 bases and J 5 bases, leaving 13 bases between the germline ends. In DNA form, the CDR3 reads TGCGCCAGCAGCCAAGACCCAGGGTTGGGAACTGAAGCTTTCTTT. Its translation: CASSQDPGLGTEAFF.